The T cell receptor beta chain under discussion was sequenced for a study of T cell responses to AZD1222 COVID-19 vaccine. Findings and caveats of the study: Most donors were white British and more were female, and clonal diversity was possibly underestimated.

As regards this clone: Its antigen is not identified.

Pooled together were second doses at about 4 or about 12 weeks. Sequencing used immunoSEQ multiplex PCR; TCRdb keeps in-frame clones, though not all of them. Of 110,000 or so clones in the sample, about nine tenths were seen once. This specimen consisted of peripheral blood, obtained 28 days after the second AZD1222 dose. This clonotype was obtained from an adult who received the AZD1222 COVID-19 vaccine.

The DNA of the CDR3 is TGCAGCGTCTGGGACGGGATCCGGAACACCATATATTTT. Translated, it gives CSVWDGIRNTIYF. V gene TRBV29-1 combines with J gene TRBJ1-3; possible D gene TRBD1, 5 bases. V lost 6 bases and J lost 7, with 16 bases in between. The CDR3 extends over 13 amino acids. The germline CDR1 and CDR2 sequences are SQVTM and ANQGSEA.